This T cell receptor (beta chain) comes out of a study of blood T cells in healthy people across ages. Study observations and caveats: Naive T cell percentage showed a strong correlation with TCR beta diversity. Comparison with aged donors showed that long-lived donors had more naive CD4+ cells and higher diversity.

Primed by a sample-barcoded 5' primer and a J-beta primer mix, a second PCR proceeded for about 7 to 12 cycles. TCRdb processed the 5' RACE reads anew with MiXCR; each CDR3 protein has one entry. Here the sample spans 1,800,000 or so distinct CDR3 sequences, 35% to 50% being singletons. With regard to this clonotype: Its antigen is unidentified.

CDR1 SQVTM and CDR2 ANQGSEA come from the germline V gene. The V gene end was trimmed by 5 bases and the J gene end by 4 bases; junction bases not matched to a gene: 7. The CDR3 is made up of 13 amino acids. Each donor's blood draw was roughly 10 milliliters of peripheral blood. This sequence was found in a human donor in good health. The gene calls are TRBV29-1 and TRBJ1-2, with 7 bases lining up with TRBD1. Material: blood. CDR3: CSVNFAGGYGYTF. The CDR3 nucleotides are TGCAGCGTTAATTTTGCAGGGGGCTATGGCTACACCTTC.